Included here is one T cell receptor beta chain sequence, with context. The record originates from a study of blood T cell repertoires in COVID-19. Study background: Collection of acute and convalescent COVID-19 samples took place in the United States, Italy and Spain.

Germline CDR1 reads SQVTM; CDR2 reads ANQGSEA. This CDR3 comprises 19 residues. J was trimmed by 1 base and V by 6 bases; bases with no gene match: 20. Under the authors' procedure: For nucleated cells, counts were estimated from reference gene primer amplification. Repertoires were generated with immunoSEQ multiplex PCR, while TCRdb's copy carries only in-frame clones and drops some. D and trimming come from the DNA, and the V and J calls and clone size come from that table. The table shows around 13,000 clones, with just over 85% occurring only once. Sequencing was performed on peripheral blood. The chain recombines TRBV29-1 with TRBJ2-3, with 9 bases aligning to TRBD1. The source is a human donor in a cohort sampled during active COVID-19. The CDR3 coding sequence is TGCAGCGTCCAGTTACCAACAGGGGGCGTTGTCTTGGGCACAGATACGCAGTATTTT. It specifies CSVQLPTGGVVLGTDTQYF.